Described below is a single T cell receptor beta chain sequence and its context. The data were taken from a study of OX40 agonist ivuxolimab in advanced cancers. In germline, CDR1 is GTSNPN, CDR2 SVGIG (reference sequence). V was pared by 5 bases and J by 3 bases, with 4 bases of the junction left unmatched. The CDR3 consists of 13 residues. Profiled with immunoSEQ multiplex PCR; TCRdb holds only in-frame clones, not every one. The table includes about 35,000 clones, approximately 92% detected once. This material consisted of CD4+ or CD8+ T cells sorted from blood, taken in a trial of the OX40 agonist ivuxolimab. The chain couples TRBV30 to TRBJ2-7; TRBD1 aligns across 10 bases. The source of this sequence is an adult with an advanced solid tumor such as melanoma, head and neck, liver or kidney cancer. CDR3 sequence reads: CAWAWTGGYEQYF. The CDR3 nucleotides are TGTGCCTGGGCCTGGACAGGGGGCTACGAGCAGTACTTC.